The source of this T cell receptor (beta chain) is a study of T cell responses to AZD1222 COVID-19 vaccine. Germline V gene sequence: CDR1 LNHDA, CDR2 SQIVND (reference sequence). V gave up 3 bases and J gave up 1 base, with 9 bases separating them. The CDR3 runs 14 residues. Clones were sequenced by immunoSEQ multiplex PCR, and TCRdb holds only the in-frame ones, with some missing. The data contain about 92,000 clones, around nine tenths of them singletons. The source is an adult in good health. V and J are TRBV19 and TRBJ1-1; TRBD1 is a possible D gene (6 bases). Sequencing was performed on peripheral blood, taken on day 0 of AZD1222 vaccination. Here the CDR3 reads CASSILQGNTEAFF. The CDR3 DNA follows: TGTGCCAGTAGTATCCTACAGGGGAACACTGAAGCTTTCTTT.